Given below is one T cell receptor beta chain in context. Germline V gene sequence: CDR1 LNHDA, CDR2 SQIVND (reference sequence). This CDR3 is 14 amino acids long. V gave up 7 bases and J gave up 0 bases; unmatched junction bases: 4. This sample was included in a study of control samples from healthy donors and cancer patients. The table came from immunoSEQ multiplex PCR; TCRdb's copy has only in-frame clones and leaves some out. The table lists under 200,000 clones, roughly 94% of them singletons, with approximately 15% in the top ten. This sequence was found in a man aged 60 to 69 with colorectal cancer. What was sequenced was PBMCs. V and J are TRBV19 and TRBJ1-2, with TRBD1 matching 8 bases. The CDR3 loop reads CASTDRGANYGYTF. CDR3 bases: TGTGCCAGTACCGACAGGGGAGCTAACTATGGCTACACCTTC. Variable domain in full (rest from reference TRBV19 and TRBJ1-2): DGGITQSPKYLFRKEGQNVTLSCEQNLNHDAMYWYRQDPGQGLRLIYYSQIVNDFQKGDIAEGYSVSREKKESFPLTVTSAQKNPTAFYLCASTDRGANYGYTFGSGTRLTVV.